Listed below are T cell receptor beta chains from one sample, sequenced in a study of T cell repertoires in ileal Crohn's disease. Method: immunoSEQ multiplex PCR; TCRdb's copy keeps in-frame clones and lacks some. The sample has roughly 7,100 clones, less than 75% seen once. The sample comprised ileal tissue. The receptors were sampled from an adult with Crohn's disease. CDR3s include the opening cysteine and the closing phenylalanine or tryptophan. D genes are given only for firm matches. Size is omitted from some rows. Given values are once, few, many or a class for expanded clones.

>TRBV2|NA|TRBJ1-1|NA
TGTGCCAGCAGTGGGTCCCTCCTACAGGAGACTGAAGCTTTCTTT
CASSGSLLQETEAFF
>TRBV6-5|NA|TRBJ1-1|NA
TGTGCCAGCAGTTACGTCGGGGATACTGAAGCTTTCTTT
CASSYVGDTEAFF
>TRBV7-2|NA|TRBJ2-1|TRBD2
TGTGCCAGCAGCTTATTAGGACTAGCGGGTGAGCAGTTCTTC
CASSLLGLAGEQFF
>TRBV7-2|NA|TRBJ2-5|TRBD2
TGTGCCAGCATGCCGACTAGCGGGACCCAAGAGACCCAGTACTTC
CASMPTSGTQETQYF
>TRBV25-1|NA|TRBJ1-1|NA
TGTGCCAGCAGTGAATCGAAACAGGGGAACACTGAAGCTTTCTTT
CASSESKQGNTEAFF
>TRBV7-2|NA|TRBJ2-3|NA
TGTGCCAGCAGCTCCGCACCCAGAAATCCCCCAGATACGCAGTATTTT
CASSSAPRNPPDTQYF
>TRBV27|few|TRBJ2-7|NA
TGTGCCAGCAGTTTACAGATCGGGGGTACCAGACCGAGGGAGCAGTACTTC
CASSLQIGGTRPREQYF
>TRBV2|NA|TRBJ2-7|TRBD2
TGTGCCAGCAGGATGCTAGCGGGGGCATCCTACGAGCAGTACTTC
CASRMLAGASYEQYF
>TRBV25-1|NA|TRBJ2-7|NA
TGTGCCAGCAGATCCTCCTACGAGCAGTACTTC
CASRSSYEQYF
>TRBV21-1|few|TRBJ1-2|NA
TGTGCCCAGCGGTTACAAGATCTCTATGGCTACACCTTC
CAQRLQDLYGYTF
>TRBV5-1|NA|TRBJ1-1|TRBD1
TGCGCCAGCAGCTGGACAGGTGCTAACACTGAAGCTTTCTTT
CASSWTGANTEAFF
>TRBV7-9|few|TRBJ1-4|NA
TGTGCCAGCAGCTTACCCTGGGAAGGGGCAACTAATGAAAAACTGTTTTTT
CASSLPWEGATNEKLFF
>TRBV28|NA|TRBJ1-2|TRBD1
TGTGCCAGCAGTTTATCCAGGACAGGGGGGGGCTATGGCTACACCTTC
CASSLSRTGGGYGYTF
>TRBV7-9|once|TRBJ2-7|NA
TGTGCCAGCAGCCCCCTAGGACAGAGCTACGAGCAGTACTTC
CASSPLGQSYEQYF
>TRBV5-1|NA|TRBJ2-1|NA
TGCGCCAGCAGCTTCCCACTTCAAGTAGCGAGTCCCTACAATGAGCAGTTCTTC
CASSFPLQVASPYNEQFF
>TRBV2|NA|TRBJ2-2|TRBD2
TGTGCCAGCAGTCGAAGCGGGGGGGCTCTTGGGGAGCTGTTTTTT
CASSRSGGALGELFF
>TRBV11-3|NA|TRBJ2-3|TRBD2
TGTGCCAGCAGCTTAGGACTAGCGGGGTTCGCAGATACGCAGTATTTT
CASSLGLAGFADTQYF
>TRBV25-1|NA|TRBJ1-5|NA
TGTGCCAGCGGCGGAACCCAGCCCCAGCATTTT
CASGGTQPQHF
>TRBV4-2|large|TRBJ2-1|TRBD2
TGTGCCAGCAGCCCCTTCAGCGGGGTATACAATGAGCAGTTCTTC
CASSPFSGVYNEQFF
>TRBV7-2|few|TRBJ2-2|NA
TGTGCCAGCAGCTTATCTCAGACTAACACCGGGGAGCTGTTTTTT
CASSLSQTNTGELFF
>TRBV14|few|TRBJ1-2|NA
TGTGCCAGCAGCCAAGCGCGGGGCGTCTATGGCTACACCTTC
CASSQARGVYGYTF
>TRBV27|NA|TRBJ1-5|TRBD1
TGTGCCAGCAGTTTTTCACAGGGGGAGGATCAGCCCCAGCATTTT
CASSFSQGEDQPQHF
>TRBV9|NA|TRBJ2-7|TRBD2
TGTGCCAGCAGCGTAGGGCCCCATAGCGGGGGGGCGGGTGAGCAGTACTTC
CASSVGPHSGGAGEQYF
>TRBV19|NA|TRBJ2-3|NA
TGTGCCAGTAAGGGGTGGGTTGACACAGATACGCAGTATTTT
CASKGWVDTDTQYF
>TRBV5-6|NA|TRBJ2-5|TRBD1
TGTGCCAGCAGCCTGGACAGGGGGCTACAAGAGACCCAGTACTTC
CASSLDRGLQETQYF
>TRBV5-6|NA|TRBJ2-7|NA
TGTGCCAGCAGCCGATTGAGCGAAACCTACGAGCAGTACTTC
CASSRLSETYEQYF
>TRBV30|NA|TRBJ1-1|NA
TGTGCCTGGAGTGAGTCACCCGGGGCTTTCTTT
CAWSESPGAFF
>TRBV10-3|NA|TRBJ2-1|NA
TGTGCCACGACAGCGAGCTCCTACAATGAGCAGTTCTTC
CATTASSYNEQFF
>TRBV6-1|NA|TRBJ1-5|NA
TGTGCCAGCATCCCAACGGGAGGGAATCAGCCCCAGCATTTT
CASIPTGGNQPQHF
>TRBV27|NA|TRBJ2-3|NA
TGTGCCAGCAGCACCCAGCAGGGGTATACGCAGTATTTT
CASSTQQGYTQYF
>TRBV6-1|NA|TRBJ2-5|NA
TGTGCCAGCAGTGAATTAGCTTTAGAGACCCAGTACTTC
CASSELALETQYF
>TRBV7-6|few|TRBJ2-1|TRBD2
TGTGCCAGCAGCTTAGTTGGTAGCGGGGACTACAATGAGCAGTTCTTC
CASSLVGSGDYNEQFF
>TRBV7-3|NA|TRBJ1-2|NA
TGTGCCAGCGGTAGGGGGAGTGAAGACTATGGCTACACCTTC
CASGRGSEDYGYTF
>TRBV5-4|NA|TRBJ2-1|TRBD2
TGTGCCAGCAGCCGAAGCGGGGCCCTAGGAAATGAGCAGTTCTTC
CASSRSGALGNEQFF
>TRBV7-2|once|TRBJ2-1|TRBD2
TGTGCCAGCACCCTGAGACGGGGGGTCGATAATGAGCAGTTCTTC
CASTLRRGVDNEQFF
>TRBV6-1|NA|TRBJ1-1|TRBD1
TGTGCCAGCAGTGAAGGAAGCAGGGGGATGAACACTGAAGCTTTCTTT
CASSEGSRGMNTEAFF
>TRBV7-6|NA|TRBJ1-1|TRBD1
TGTGCCAGCAGGGGGGACAGACGGGGAACGTCGACTGAAGCTTTCTTT
CASRGDRRGTSTEAFF
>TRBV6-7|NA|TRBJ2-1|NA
TGTGCCAGCAGTTACTTCCCAGGGGTTTTGGTTCGGAACAATGAGCAGTTCTTC
CASSYFPGVLVRNNEQFF
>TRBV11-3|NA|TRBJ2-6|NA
TGTGCCAGCAGCGGGCGAAGGAGGGGATACCCCTCTGGGGCCAACGTCCTGACTTTC
CASSGRRRGYPSGANVLTF
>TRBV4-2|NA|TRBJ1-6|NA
TGTGCCAGCAGCCAAGAGGCGAGGATTTCGAGCTCCTATAATTCACCCCTCCACTTT
CASSQEARISSSYNSPLHF
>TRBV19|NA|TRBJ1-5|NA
TGTGCCAGTAGTACCCGGAGCGGGGGGCCCCAGCATTTT
CASSTRSGGPQHF
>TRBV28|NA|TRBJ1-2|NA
TGTGCCATCGGAGACAGTCACCCGCGGTACACCTTC
CAIGDSHPRYTF
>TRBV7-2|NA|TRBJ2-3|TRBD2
TGTGCCAGCAGCTTCACTAGCGGGGGGTCCACAGATACGCAGTATTTT
CASSFTSGGSTDTQYF
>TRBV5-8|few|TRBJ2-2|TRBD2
TGTGCCAGCAGCAAAACCGGCGGGGGGGTGAACACCGGGGAGCTGTTTTTT
CASSKTGGGVNTGELFF
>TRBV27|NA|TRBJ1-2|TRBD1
TGTGCCAGCAGCCCGGGACAGGCGCAAGTAGGCTACACCTTC
CASSPGQAQVGYTF